This TCR beta chain was recorded in a study of cytomegalovirus exposure and HLA in healthy donors. Whole-study findings and limits: The listing of 160 or so TCR beta chains classed them as cytomegalovirus-associated. In an earlier analysis, most TCR beta V segments were productive about 87% or about 30% of the time. Most subjects' HLA-A and HLA-B alleles were reportedly predicted from TCR beta sequences.

With regard to this clone: The antigen remains undetermined.

Amplification used 60 Vbeta primers and 13 Jbeta primers. Clones were read by immunoSEQ multiplex PCR, and TCRdb kept only the in-frame ones, dropping some. The table includes under 150,000 clones, 75% to 80% detected once. The CDR3 has 14 amino acids. V gave up 2 bases and J gave up 3 bases, with 10 bases separating them. Germline-derived CDR1 and CDR2 are KGHSY and FQNENV. Sample: PBMCs. The chain recombines TRBV16 with TRBJ2-5; D uncertain. This sequence originates from a middle-aged woman in good health and CMV-seropositive. Written as DNA, the CDR3 is TGTGCCAGCAGCCAAGCCGGCGCGGAAGAGACCCAGTACTTC. Its protein is CASSQAGAEETQYF.